The 16 T cell receptor beta chains below come from one sample, sequenced in a study of blood T cell repertoires in COVID-19. The protocol was immunoSEQ multiplex PCR, while the TCRdb copy is restricted to in-frame clones and leaves out a portion. The table shows about 140,000 clones, with about four fifths occurring only once. Material: peripheral blood. All receptors come from a woman aged 60-75 years with acute or convalescent COVID-19.

The rearrangement joins TRBV15 to TRBJ2-5, with 9 bases aligning to TRBD2. The CDR3 contains 18 residues. With 1 base clipped from V and 3 bases from J, the junction kept 12 bases outside the gene matches. The germline gives CDR1 LNHNV, CDR2 YYDKDF (reference sequence). CDR3 nucleotides: TGTGCCACCAGCAGAGGCTGGGCTAGCGGGATCCCCGAAGAGACCCAGTACTTC. Protein sequence: CATSRGWASGIPEETQYF.

The rearrangement uses TRBV7-2 and TRBJ2-7, with 8 bases lining up with TRBD2. V gave up 3 bases and J gave up 7 bases; unmatched junction bases: 17. CDR3 length equals 17 residues. Germline CDR1 is SGHTA and CDR2 is FQGNSA. The CDR3: CASSFSSSGSLLSEQYF. As DNA, the CDR3 is TGTGCCAGCAGCTTTTCGTCTAGCGGGTCGTTGTTGAGTGAGCAGTACTTC.

The rearrangement joins TRBV2 to TRBJ2-7, with no clear D. Germline CDR1 reads SNHLY; CDR2 reads FYNNEI. Between the trimmed V and J ends, which lost 6 bases and 7 bases, there was a span of 16 bases. There are 13 residues in the CDR3. The CDR3, as DNA: TGTGCCAGCAGCGCCGACATTCTGAGAGAGCAGTACTTC. Its translation is CASSADILREQYF.

This chain links TRBV20-1 with TRBJ2-7; D call uncertain. V was trimmed by 5 bases and J by 5 bases, leaving 10 bases between them. The length of the CDR3 is 11 residues. CDR1 is DFQATT, CDR2 SNEGSKA, per germline (reference sequence). Here the CDR3 DNA reads TGCAGTGCTTACTTTTCGAACGAGCAGTACTTC. This codes for CSAYFSNEQYF.

V and J are TRBV11-1 and TRBJ2-7, with 7 positions matching TRBD1. Germline V gives CDR1 SGHAT, CDR2 FQDESV (reference sequence). The V gene end was trimmed by 5 bases and the J gene end by 3 bases; junction bases not matched to a gene: 1. The CDR3 length is 12 residues. CDR3 sequence (DNA): TGTGCCAGCAGCCGACAGGGCTACGAGCAGTACTTC. Its translation: CASSRQGYEQYF.

V and J are TRBV25-1 and TRBJ2-7; 8 positions match TRBD1. Germline-derived CDR1 and CDR2 are MGHDK and SYGVNS. J was trimmed by 9 bases and V by 4 bases; bases with no gene match: 8. The CDR3 contains 13 residues. CDR3 region: CASSAGTGLLQYF. The DNA for the CDR3 is TGTGCCAGCAGTGCCGGGACAGGCCTTTTGCAGTACTTC.

The rearrangement joins TRBV19 to TRBJ1-1; D is perhaps TRBD1 (5 bases). The germline CDR1 and CDR2 sequences are LNHDA and SQIVND (reference sequence). The CDR3 is made up of 14 amino acids. V was trimmed by 9 bases and J by 1 base, leaving 15 bases between them. The CDR3 region is CASNRAGQNTEAFF. DNA for the CDR3: TGTGCCAGCAACCGAGCCGGACAGAACACTGAAGCTTTCTTT.

The chain is built from TRBV5-5 and TRBJ2-1, with 7 bases aligning to TRBD1. J gave up 3 bases and V 4 bases, and 7 bases lay outside the gene matches. Germline V gene sequence: CDR1 SGHKS, CDR2 YYEKEE (reference sequence). The CDR3 loop spans 15 amino acids. The CDR3 sequence is CASSPTGSYYNEQFF. The CDR3 nucleotides read TGTGCCAGCAGCCCGACAGGGAGTTACTACAATGAGCAGTTCTTC.

This clone was counted a few times. V gene TRBV10-3 combines with J gene TRBJ1-2; 9 bases map to TRBD1. Trimming cost V 5 bases and J 6 bases; bases outside gene matches: 7. Germline V gene data show CDR1 as ENHRY and CDR2 as SYGVKD. CDR3 length equals 14 residues. CDR3 DNA sequence: TGTGCCATCAGTCCTACAGGGGGCGCGAATGGCTACACCTTC. The encoded protein is CAISPTGGANGYTF.

The V and J genes are TRBV20-1 and TRBJ2-3; 8 bases line up with TRBD2. This CDR3 is 15 amino acids long. Germline assignment: CDR1 DFQATT and CDR2 SNEGSKA (reference sequence). V trimming: 3 bases; J trimming: 0 bases; junction bases outside the gene matches: 5. The CDR3 is CSASGSGGSTDTQYF. The CDR3 DNA sequence: TGCAGTGCTAGTGGGTCGGGGGGGAGCACAGATACGCAGTATTTT.

The genes are TRBV5-1 and TRBJ2-2; TRBD1 might be the D (5 bases). V gave up 0 bases and J gave up 6 bases, with 12 bases separating them. In germline, CDR1 is SGHRS, CDR2 YFSETQ. The CDR3 covers 15 residues. The CDR3 is CASSLEAGQAGELFF. The CDR3 region has the DNA TGCGCCAGCAGCTTGGAGGCAGGGCAAGCCGGGGAGCTGTTTTTT.

This chain connects TRBV9 to TRBJ2-3; D not resolved. Germline CDR1 reads SGDLS; CDR2 reads YYNGEE. Trimming left V 0 bases short and J 3 bases short, with 2 bases between. CDR3 length: 12 amino acids. The CDR3 DNA reads as TGTGCCAGCAGCGTAGCGACAGATACGCAGTATTTT. Translation: CASSVATDTQYF.

The J gene is TRBJ2-1, the V gene TRBV5-1, with 13 nucleotides matching TRBD2. The ends lost 6 bases at V and 6 bases at J; junction bases unmatched: 6. Germline CDR1 is SGHRS and CDR2 is YFSETQ. CDR3 length: 15 residues. In DNA form, the CDR3 reads TGCGCCAGCACCTTCGGACTAGCGGGAGTCAATGAGCAGTTCTTC. Protein sequence: CASTFGLAGVNEQFF.

This chain uses TRBV6-2 or TRBV6-3 with TRBJ2-7; 9 nucleotides line up with TRBD2. CDR1 and CDR2 from the germline V gene are MNHEY and SVGEGT. This CDR3 region has 15 residues. J was trimmed by 3 bases and V by 5 bases; bases with no gene match: 8. DNA of the CDR3: TGTGCCAGCAGTACCAGGACTAGCGAGTACTACGAGCAGTACTTC. Translated: CASSTRTSEYYEQYF.

For the CDR3, the DNA is TGTGCCAGCAGCCAAGTCGCTGGAAACACCATATATTTT. Encoded protein: CASSQVAGNTIYF. V and J are TRBV3-1 (or the pseudogene TRBV3-2) and TRBJ1-3; D call uncertain. Trimming stripped 1 base from V and 2 bases from J, with 3 bases between. Germline V gives CDR1 LGHDT, CDR2 YNNKEL (reference sequence). This CDR3 is built from 13 residues.

The chain joins TRBV27 to TRBJ2-2, with TRBD2 matching over 14 bases. V was clipped by 3 bases and J by 5 bases; unmatched bases: 11. CDR1 is MNHEY and CDR2 is SMNVEV in the germline V gene (reference sequence). The CDR3 loop spans 19 amino acids. The CDR3 nucleotides read TGTGCCAGCAGTTTCACCGGACTAGCGGGAGGTCTATCAACCGGGGAGCTGTTTTTT. Protein: CASSFTGLAGGLSTGELFF.